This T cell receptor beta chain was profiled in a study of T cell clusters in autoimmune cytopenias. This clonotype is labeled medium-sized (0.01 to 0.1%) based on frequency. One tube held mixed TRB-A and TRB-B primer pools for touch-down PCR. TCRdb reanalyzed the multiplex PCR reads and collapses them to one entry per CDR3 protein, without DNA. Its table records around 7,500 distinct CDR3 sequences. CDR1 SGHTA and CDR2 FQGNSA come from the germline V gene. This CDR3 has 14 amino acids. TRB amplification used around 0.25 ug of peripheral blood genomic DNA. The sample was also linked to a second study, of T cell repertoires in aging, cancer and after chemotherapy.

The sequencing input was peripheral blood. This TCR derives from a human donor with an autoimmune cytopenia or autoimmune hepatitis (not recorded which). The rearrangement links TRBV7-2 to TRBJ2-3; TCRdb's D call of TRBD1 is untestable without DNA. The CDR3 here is CASSSGEGTDTQYF.